One and the same sample provided the 22 T cell receptor beta chains below, sequenced in a study of blood T cell repertoires in COVID-19. The table came from immunoSEQ multiplex PCR; TCRdb's copy has only in-frame clones and leaves some out. The sample includes 300,000 to 400,000 clones, approximately 90% of them seen just once. The sequencing input was PBMCs or T cells enriched from blood (not recorded which). The receptor set was obtained from a woman aged 18-29 years who had recovered from COVID-19.

V gene TRBV5-4 combines with J gene TRBJ1-3; D might be TRBD1 (5 bases). V dropped 3 bases and J dropped 4 bases, with 8 bases sitting between them. Germline V gene sequence: CDR1 SGHNT, CDR2 YYREEE (reference sequence). The length of the CDR3 is 13 residues. The CDR3 DNA reads TGTGCCAGCAGCTCTGGGGCCGGAAACACCATATATTTT. Its protein product is CASSSGAGNTIYF.

The V gene is TRBV6-1, the J gene TRBJ1-2; perhaps TRBD1 as D (5 bases). There are 15 residues in the CDR3. Trimming stripped 2 bases from V and 3 bases from J, with 13 bases between. Per the germline V gene, CDR1 is MNHNS and CDR2 is SASEGT. CDR3 amino acids: CASSETMIQDYGYTF. DNA of the CDR3: TGTGCCAGCAGTGAAACCATGATACAGGACTATGGCTACACCTTC.

The chain recombines TRBV12-5 with TRBJ2-7, with TRBD2 identical over 7 bases. CDR1 LGHNT and CDR2 FRNRAP come from the germline V gene. After removal of 0 bases from V and 4 bases from J, the junction contained 12 bases not matched to a gene. The CDR3 spans 17 residues. CDR3 nucleotide sequence: TGTGCTAGTGGTTTGGTAATAGAGGGCCGGGGGGATTACGAGCAGTACTTC. Translated: CASGLVIEGRGDYEQYF.

The chain joins TRBV28 to TRBJ2-7; D perhaps matches TRBD2 (6 bases). The V and J ends lost 6 bases and 2 bases respectively, with 17 bases between them. This CDR3 spans 15 amino acids. Germline loops: CDR1 MDHEN, CDR2 SYDVKM. The CDR3 here is CASSIRDSSAYEQYF. The CDR3 coding sequence is TGTGCCAGCAGCATCCGGGACTCCTCCGCCTACGAGCAGTACTTC. Looking up the rest from reference TRBV28 and TRBJ2-7 gives the full variable domain: DVKVTQSSRYLVKRTGEKVFLECVQDMDHENMFWYRQDPGLGLRLIYFSYDVKMKEKGDIPEGYSVSREKKERFSLILESASTNQTSMYLCASSIRDSSAYEQYFGPGTRLTVT.

V is TRBV5-3 and J is TRBJ2-1, with D hard to call. TRBV5-3 is designated an ORF whose function remains uncertain. This CDR3 contains 14 residues. V lost 6 bases to trimming and J lost 2 bases, with 12 bases between them. The CDR3 here is CARIIERTYNEQFF. As DNA, the CDR3 is TGTGCCAGAATCATTGAGCGCACCTACAATGAGCAGTTCTTC.

The chain is built from TRBV28 and TRBJ1-5; 8 bases match TRBD1. Germline V gene sequence: CDR1 MDHEN, CDR2 SYDVKM. This CDR3 has 14 amino acids. Trimming cost V 6 bases and J 3 bases; bases outside gene matches: 4. CDR3 sequence (DNA): TGTGCCAGCAGCGGGACAGGTCCCAATCAGCCCCAGCATTTT. Protein sequence: CASSGTGPNQPQHF.

V is TRBV10-3 and J is TRBJ1-6; 11 nucleotides line up with TRBD1. The CDR3 spans 14 residues. Germline V lookup: CDR1 ENHRY, CDR2 SYGVKD. V lost 6 bases to trimming and J lost 10 bases; unmatched junction nucleotides: 5. Here the CDR3 reads CAIRVDRGQSPLHF. CDR3 DNA sequence: TGTGCCATCAGGGTGGACAGGGGGCAATCACCCCTCCACTTT.

The V call is TRBV15, the J call TRBJ2-1; 12 bases are shared with TRBD2. The V gene's germline CDR1 is LNHNV and CDR2 YYDKDF (reference sequence). This CDR3 contains 18 residues. V trimming: 4 bases; J trimming: 8 bases; junction bases outside the gene matches: 15. In DNA, the CDR3 is TGTGCCACCAGCACGTTGGTTCAGACTAGCGGGGGAATCTATGAGCAGTTCTTC. Its translation: CATSTLVQTSGGIYEQFF.

With regard to this clone: One end of the junction is discordant with germline, which a read error may explain. This chain uses TRBV6-1 with TRBJ1-3; D may be TRBD1 (6 bases). The CDR3 totals 12 residues. From germline, CDR1 is MNHNS and CDR2 SASEGT. For the CDR3, the DNA is TGTGCCAGCAGTGAAGCGTTTAGTGACAGGACTTTT. Protein sequence: CASSEAFSDRTF.

V and J are TRBV5-4 and TRBJ2-7; TRBD1 matches 11 bases. Germline-derived CDR1 and CDR2 are SGHNT and YYREEE (reference sequence). The CDR3 is 18 residues long. The ends lost 4 bases at V and 2 bases at J; junction bases unmatched: 14. CDR3 in DNA: TGTGCCAGCAGCGGAAGGACAGGGGGCGGCATTGTAACCTACGAGCAGTACTTC. Translated, it gives CASSGRTGGGIVTYEQYF.

As to this clone: This specimen includes other DNA sequences encoding the same CDR3. The chain is built from TRBV5-1 and TRBJ1-1; TRBD1 is a possible D gene (6 bases). There are 13 residues in the CDR3. Germline V gene sequence: CDR1 SGHRS, CDR2 YFSETQ. V was pared by 1 base and J by 5 bases, with 9 bases between. This CDR3 reads CASSLTGKTEAFF. The CDR3 DNA is TGCGCCAGCAGCTTGACAGGGAAAACTGAAGCTTTCTTT.

CDR3 amino acids: CASSYDRGGETQYF. Written as DNA, the CDR3 is TGTGCCAGCAGCTACGACAGGGGGGGAGAGACCCAGTACTTC. The chain couples TRBV5-6 to TRBJ2-5; 9 bases fit TRBD1. The V and J ends lost 3 bases and 4 bases, in that order; junction bases with no gene match: 4. This CDR3 is 14 amino acids long. The germline gives CDR1 SGHDT, CDR2 YYEEEE.

This clone has a handful of counts. The V and J genes are TRBV18 and TRBJ1-3; TRBD1 matches 7 bases. V was pared by 3 bases and J by 2 bases, with 13 bases of the junction left unmatched. This CDR3 contains 18 residues. Looked up from germline, CDR1 is KGHSH and CDR2 is LQKENI. This CDR3 reads CASSPIPGTANPGNTIYF. CDR3 coding DNA: TGTGCCAGCTCACCGATCCCCGGGACAGCCAACCCTGGAAACACCATATATTTT.

The chain links TRBV19 to TRBJ2-2; tentative D call: TRBD2 (6 bases). V was trimmed by 9 bases and J by 5 bases, leaving 13 bases between them. The CDR3 covers 13 residues. Germline V CDR1 and CDR2: LNHDA, SQIVND (reference sequence). As DNA, the CDR3 is TGTGCCAGCGCCGGGACTGTTACCGGGGAGCTGTTTTTT. Protein sequence: CASAGTVTGELFF. The full variable domain, completed using reference TRBV19 and TRBJ2-2, is DGGITQSPKYLFRKEGQNVTLSCEQNLNHDAMYWYRQDPGQGLRLIYYSQIVNDFQKGDIAEGYSVSREKKESFPLTVTSAQKNPTAFYLCASAGTVTGELFFGEGSRLTVL.

The V call is TRBV18, the J call TRBJ1-2, with no clear D. CDR1 and CDR2 from the germline V gene are KGHSH and LQKENI. The CDR3 is 16 residues long. Trimming removed 2 bases at V and 8 bases at J, with 21 bases between. CDR3 coding DNA: TGTGCCAGCTCACCAGAGGGTACCAGTGGTTATCCGGGCTACACCTTC. It yields the protein CASSPEGTSGYPGYTF.

This chain uses TRBV6-2 or TRBV6-3 with TRBJ1-1, with 10 bases that match TRBD1. The CDR3 consists of 16 residues. V lost 4 bases, J lost 0 bases, and 5 bases stayed unmatched. Germline V lookup: CDR1 MNHEY, CDR2 SVGEGT. The CDR3 DNA reads as TGTGCCAGCAGTTCGGACAGGGGGAACATGAACACTGAAGCTTTCTTT. It is translated as CASSSDRGNMNTEAFF.

This rearrangement joins TRBV15 to TRBJ2-3; TRBD2 might be the D (7 bases). This CDR3 has 19 amino acids. CDR1 and CDR2 (germline): LNHNV, YYDKDF (reference sequence). Trimming cost V 1 base and J 4 bases, with 24 bases left between them. CDR3 DNA sequence: TGTGCCACCAGCAGAGTGCCAAACCTTCGCGGGGAGGGGGCAGATACGCAGTATTTT. Amino acid sequence: CATSRVPNLRGEGADTQYF.

The rearrangement joins TRBV6-6 to TRBJ2-5; no clear D gene. Trimming shortened V by 6 bases and J by 2 bases, and 13 bases separated the two germline ends. The CDR3 length is 14 residues. Germline-derived CDR1 and CDR2 are MNHNY and SVGAGI (reference sequence). In nucleotides, the CDR3 is TGTGCCAGCAGCCGCGGAGACGGGCAAGAGACCCAGTACTTC. Translated, it gives CASSRGDGQETQYF.

The rearrangement links TRBV9 to TRBJ2-7; 12 bases fit TRBD1. The CDR3 is made up of 15 amino acids. Germline lookup yields CDR1 SGDLS and CDR2 YYNGEE. V lost 0 bases and J lost 6; bases outside the gene matches: 4. The CDR3 is CASSVGDRGQGEQYF. The CDR3 DNA sequence: TGTGCCAGCAGCGTAGGGGACAGGGGGCAGGGCGAGCAGTACTTC.

This clone was seen only once. The chain couples TRBV6-5 to TRBJ2-1; 15 positions match TRBD2. CDR3 length equals 16 residues. After removal of 4 bases from V and 4 bases from J, the junction contained 2 bases not matched to a gene. Germline CDR1 MNHEY, CDR2 SVGAGI. CDR3 amino acids: CASSLGLAGGYNEQFF. In nucleotides, the CDR3 is TGTGCCAGCAGTTTGGGACTAGCGGGGGGATACAATGAGCAGTTCTTC.

The rearrangement joins TRBV30 to TRBJ2-3, with 10 bases lining up with TRBD1. The CDR3 runs to 14 residues. The junction had 5 bases not matched to a gene; V was cut back by 5 bases and J by 3 bases. The V gene's germline CDR1 is GTSNPN and CDR2 SVGIG (reference sequence). CDR3 DNA sequence: TGTGCCTGGGGTAGGGGACAGGGGACAGATACGCAGTATTTT. It is translated as CAWGRGQGTDTQYF.

The chain employs TRBV18 and TRBJ2-7; 10 nucleotides line up with TRBD1. Per the germline V gene, CDR1 is KGHSH and CDR2 is LQKENI. This CDR3 comprises 14 residues. Trimming at V came to 3 bases and at J to 5 bases, leaving 4 bases not matched to a gene. DNA for the CDR3: TGTGCCAGCTCACCGGGACAGGGGTTTGACGAGCAGTACTTC. This encodes CASSPGQGFDEQYF.